In its sample, the clone carrying this T cell receptor beta chain was seen many times. CD8+CD4-CCR7+CD45RA+ cells were sorted as naive CD8 T cells. The source of the sample is a study of molecular identifiers for immune sequencing clone quantification. Trimming pared 4 bases from V and 6 bases from J, leaving 10 bases between. Per germline, CDR1 LGHNT and CDR2 FRNRAP. This CDR3 is 13 amino acids long. In preparing bulk TCR libraries, previously described methods and listed TCR primers were used. TCRdb fed the PCR reads into MiXCR, producing one record per CDR3 protein. The data show around 470,000 distinct CDR3 sequences, 20% to 25% seen once.

The sequence was obtained from a human donor in good health. Some libraries in this study had Jurkat cell RNA spiked in. The sequencing sample was made of naive CD8+ T cells from blood, with Jurkat cell RNA spiked in. Sample subset: FACS-sorted CD8+CD4-CCR7+CD45RA+ naive T cells. The chain links TRBV12-5 to TRBJ1-5, with D hard to call. This CDR3 reads CASGSNPRQPQHF. The CDR3 DNA follows: TGTGCTAGTGGTTCTAACCCTCGTCAGCCCCAGCATTTT.